Listed here are 14 T cell receptor beta chains from one sample, sequenced in a study of tumor-infiltrating lymphocytes in primary liver carcinoma (dated by TCRdb to about 2017). Sequencing took place on an Illumina HiSeq 2500. Starting from approximately 0.5 ug total RNA, TCRbeta-specific cDNA was produced by reverse transcription with a constant-region primer and ProtoScript II reverse transcriptase. TCRbeta libraries were built with three nested multiplex PCR rounds, a slightly modified ARM-PCR procedure. The first two PCR rounds used multiplex TRBV1-TRBV30 forward primers with a Cbeta reverse primer, each for approximately 11 cycles. TCRdb reran the public reads through fastp at Q25 and MiXCR, keeping productive beta chains. A single entry per CDR3 protein holds the most common genes and DNA from its merged rows. The sample table holds 320,000 or so distinct CDR3 sequences, of which about 60% were seen once. Roughly 9% of the sample goes to the ten largest clones.

Blood RNA was extracted from unsorted whole blood with TRIzol reagent; germline DNA came from the DNeasy Blood & Tissue kit. The sequencing sample was made of peripheral blood. These receptors all come from a middle-aged man with primary liver carcinoma and hepatitis B virus infection.

Concerning this clonotype itself: This may arise from a read error, as a much more abundant clone is one base away. V gene TRBV29-1 combines with J gene TRBJ2-5; 7 positions agree with TRBD2. Germline CDR1 is SQVTM and CDR2 is ANQGSEA. The CDR3 runs to 12 residues. The CDR3 DNA reads as TGCGGCGTCATGACTAGCTTTGAGACCCAGTACTTC. It specifies CGVMTSFETQYF.

As regards this clonotype: Sequence at one end of the junction differs from germline and may be a read error. The V call is TRBV6-2 or TRBV6-3, the J call TRBJ1-5, with TRBD1 matching over 7 bases. This CDR3 is 17 amino acids long. CDR1 is MNHEY and CDR2 is SVGEGT in the germline V gene. Written as DNA, the CDR3 is TGTGTCAGCAGTTGGGCCCTTACAGGGGACGGCAATCAGTCCCAGCATTTT. Translation gives CVSSWALTGDGNQSQHF.

This clonotype came up once. With a much larger clone just one base away, this may be a read error. The rearrangement joins TRBV6-5 to TRBJ1-5, with TRBD1 identical over 7 bases. Trimming cost V 7 bases and J 11 bases; bases outside gene matches: 17. The CDR3 loop spans 15 amino acids. Germline CDR1 reads MNHEY; CDR2 reads SVGAGI. This chain's CDR3 is CASNPLTGLNEAQHF. The CDR3 DNA reads as TGTGCCAGCAATCCACTGACAGGGCTAAACGAGGCCCAGCATTTT.

Turning to this clonotype: The CDR3 does not end in the conserved phenylalanine or tryptophan, so this is likely a read error. The chain has TRBV29-1 and TRBJ2-7; D may be TRBD1 (6 bases). CDR1 is SQVTM and CDR2 is ANQGSEA in the germline V gene. V lost 0 bases and J 8 bases, leaving 20 bases between the germline ends. CDR3 length: 15 amino acids. For the CDR3, the DNA is TGCAGCGTTGAAGATACCACAGGGCCTGAATACAAGCAGTACTCC. This sequence encodes CSVEDTTGPEYKQYS.

This clonotype has a handful of counts. The CDR3 DNA is TGTGCCAGCAGTGAAGGTCCCAGCGGGACCGGCTCCTACAATGAGCAGTTCTTC. It codes for CASSEGPSGTGSYNEQFF. This chain joins TRBV6-1 and TRBJ2-1, with TRBD2 matching 7 bases. From germline, CDR1 is MNHNS and CDR2 SASEGT. V was pared by 1 base and J by 0 bases, with 9 bases of the junction left unmatched. CDR3 size: 18 residues.

In regard to this clonotype: A much more abundant neighbour one base away suggests this may be a read error. The CDR3 DNA reads TGTGCCAGCAGTTTCTCAACAACATGTAGTCGTGGGCGCGAGCAGTACTTC. This sequence encodes CASSFSTTCSRGREQYF. V gene TRBV12-3 or TRBV12-4 combines with J gene TRBJ2-7; D remains ambiguous. The CDR3 has 17 residues. V shed 3 bases and J shed 6 bases, with 24 bases lying between them.

Many counts were recorded for this clonotype. V gene TRBV5-6 combines with J gene TRBJ2-7; the match to TRBD2 covers 7 bases. J was trimmed by 0 bases and V by 4 bases; bases with no gene match: 7. The CDR3 has 15 residues. Looked up from germline, CDR1 is SGHDT and CDR2 is YYEEEE. CDR3 in amino acids: CASSPRSGNSYEQYF. The DNA for the CDR3 is TGTGCCAGCAGCCCCCGGAGCGGGAACTCCTACGAGCAGTACTTC.

This clonotype has a single count. One end of the junction fails to match germline, which may point to a read error. V is TRBV6-5 and J is TRBJ2-1; 8 bases line up with TRBD2. In germline, CDR1 is MNHEY, CDR2 SVGAGI. This CDR3 region has 16 residues. The CDR3 DNA reads as TGTGCCAGCAGTGAAAGCGGGAGCTACTCCTACAATGGGCAGTTCTTC. Amino acid sequence: CASSESGSYSYNGQFF.

The chain employs TRBV6-2 or TRBV6-3 and TRBJ1-4; unclear D gene. The germline gives CDR1 MNHEY, CDR2 SVGEGT. CDR3 size: 16 residues. V was trimmed by 5 bases and J by 3 bases, leaving 16 bases between them. The CDR3 loop reads CASSLNSRASNEKLFF. The CDR3 DNA sequence: TGTGCCAGCAGTCTAAACAGTCGAGCATCTAATGAAAAACTGTTTTTT.

V is TRBV5-1 and J is TRBJ1-1, with 7 bases fitting TRBD1. The V gene end was trimmed by 0 bases and the J gene end by 5 bases; junction bases not matched to a gene: 4. The CDR3 extends over 14 amino acids. The germline CDR1 and CDR2 sequences are SGHRS and YFSETQ. In nucleotides, the CDR3 is TGCGCCAGCAGCTTGGCCGACAGGGTAACTGAAGCTTTCTTT. It is translated as CASSLADRVTEAFF.

Concerning this clonotype itself: This may be a read error, as it is one base from a much larger clone. The chain carries TRBV29-1 and TRBJ1-3; 7 bases match TRBD1. The CDR3 spans 12 residues. Looked up from germline, CDR1 is SQVTM and CDR2 is ANQGSEA. J gave up 4 bases and V 6 bases, and 3 bases lay outside the gene matches. The CDR3 nucleotides are TGCAGCGTCAAACAGGGGGGAAACACCATATATTTT. Residues: CSVKQGGNTIYF.

There are a few counts of this clonotype. The V call is TRBV6-6, the J call TRBJ2-1, with TRBD2 matching 7 bases. The CDR3 runs to 16 residues. The germline V gene encodes CDR1 MNHNY and CDR2 SVGAGI (reference sequence). The junction had 16 bases not matched to a gene; V was cut back by 6 bases and J by 8 bases. The CDR3 DNA reads as TGTGCCAGCAGCCCCCCGGGTGGCGGGAGAAGTTATGAGCAGTTCTTC. This encodes CASSPPGGGRSYEQFF.

Of note for this clonotype: Mismatch with germline at one junction end may stem from a read error. The chain recombines TRBV6-5 with TRBJ2-1; unclear D gene. This CDR3 comprises 15 residues. Germline lookup yields CDR1 MNHEY and CDR2 SVGAGI. CDR3 in amino acids: CASSYLGPEYNELFF. CDR3 coding DNA: TGTGCCAGCAGTTACTTAGGACCGGAATACAATGAGCTGTTCTTC.

Remarks on this clonotype: A read error may account for a junction end that differs from germline. The chain carries TRBV14 and TRBJ2-2, with unresolved D. The CDR3 is 15 amino acids. Germline loops: CDR1 SGHDN, CDR2 FVKESK. The CDR3 region is CASSQVHANTVELFF. CDR3 DNA sequence: TGTGCCAGCAGCCAAGTTCACGCGAACACCGTGGAGCTGTTTTTT.